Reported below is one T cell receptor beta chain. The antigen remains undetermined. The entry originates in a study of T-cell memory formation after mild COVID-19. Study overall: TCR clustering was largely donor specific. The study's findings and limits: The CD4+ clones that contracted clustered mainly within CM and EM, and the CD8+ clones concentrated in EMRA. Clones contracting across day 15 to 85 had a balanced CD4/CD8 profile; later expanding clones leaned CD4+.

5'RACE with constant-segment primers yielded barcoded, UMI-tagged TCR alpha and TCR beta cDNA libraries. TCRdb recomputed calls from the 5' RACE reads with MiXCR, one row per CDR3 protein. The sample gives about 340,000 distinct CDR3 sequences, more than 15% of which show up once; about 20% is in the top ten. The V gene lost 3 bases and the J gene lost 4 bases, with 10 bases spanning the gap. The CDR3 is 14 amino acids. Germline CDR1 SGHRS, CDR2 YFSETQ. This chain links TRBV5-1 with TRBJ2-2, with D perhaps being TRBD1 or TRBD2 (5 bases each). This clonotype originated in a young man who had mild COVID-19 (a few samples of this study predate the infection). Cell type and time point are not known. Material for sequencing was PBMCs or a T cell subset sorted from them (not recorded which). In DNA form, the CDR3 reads TGCGCCAGCAGCTATGCAGGGACCACCGGGGAGCTGTTTTTT. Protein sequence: CASSYAGTTGELFF.